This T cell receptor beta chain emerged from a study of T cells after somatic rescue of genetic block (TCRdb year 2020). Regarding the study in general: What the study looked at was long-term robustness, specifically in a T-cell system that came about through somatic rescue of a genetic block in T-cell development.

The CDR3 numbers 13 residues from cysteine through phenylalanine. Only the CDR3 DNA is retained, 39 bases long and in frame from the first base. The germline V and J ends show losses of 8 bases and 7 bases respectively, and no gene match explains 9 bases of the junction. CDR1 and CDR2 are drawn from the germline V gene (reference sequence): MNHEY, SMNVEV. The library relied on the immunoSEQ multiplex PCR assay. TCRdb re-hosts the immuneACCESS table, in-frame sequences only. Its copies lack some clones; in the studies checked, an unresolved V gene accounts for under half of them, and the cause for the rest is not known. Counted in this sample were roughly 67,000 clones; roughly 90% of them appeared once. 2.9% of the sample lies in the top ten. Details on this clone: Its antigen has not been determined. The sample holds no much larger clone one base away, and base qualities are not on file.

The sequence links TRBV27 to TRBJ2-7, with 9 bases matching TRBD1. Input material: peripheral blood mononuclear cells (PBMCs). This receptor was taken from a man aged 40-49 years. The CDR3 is CASGNRDRAEQYF. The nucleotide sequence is TGTGCCAGCGGTAACCGGGACAGGGCGGAGCAGTACTTC.